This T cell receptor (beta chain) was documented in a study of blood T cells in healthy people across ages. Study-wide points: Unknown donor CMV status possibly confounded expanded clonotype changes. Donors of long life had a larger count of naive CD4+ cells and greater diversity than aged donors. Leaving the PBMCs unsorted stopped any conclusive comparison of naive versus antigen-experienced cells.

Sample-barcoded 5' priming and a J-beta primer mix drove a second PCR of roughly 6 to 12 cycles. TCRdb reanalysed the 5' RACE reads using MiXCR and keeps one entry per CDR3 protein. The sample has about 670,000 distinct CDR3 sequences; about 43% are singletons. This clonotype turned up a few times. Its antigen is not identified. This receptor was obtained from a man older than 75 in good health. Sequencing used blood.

CDR3 coding DNA: TGTGCCAGCAGCTACAGAGCAGATATCGAAGCTTTCTTT. Its protein is CASSYRADIEAFF. V gene TRBV6-2 or TRBV6-3 combines with J gene TRBJ1-1; no definite D call. This CDR3 is 13 amino acids long. V gave up 6 bases and J gave up 8 bases, with 16 bases separating them. Germline V gives CDR1 MNHEY, CDR2 SVGEGT.